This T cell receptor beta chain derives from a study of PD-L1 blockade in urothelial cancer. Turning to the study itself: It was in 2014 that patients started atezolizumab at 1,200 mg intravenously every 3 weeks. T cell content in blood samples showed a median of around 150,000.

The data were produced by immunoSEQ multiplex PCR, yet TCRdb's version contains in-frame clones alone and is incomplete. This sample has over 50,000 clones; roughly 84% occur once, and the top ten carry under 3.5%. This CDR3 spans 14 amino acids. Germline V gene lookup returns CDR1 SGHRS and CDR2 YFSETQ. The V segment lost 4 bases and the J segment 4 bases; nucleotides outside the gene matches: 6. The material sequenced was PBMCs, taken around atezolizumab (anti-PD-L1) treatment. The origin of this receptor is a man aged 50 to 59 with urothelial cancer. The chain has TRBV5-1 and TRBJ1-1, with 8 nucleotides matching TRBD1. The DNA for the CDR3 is TGCGCCAGCAGCCCACAGGGGGAGAGCACTGAAGCTTTCTTT. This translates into CASSPQGESTEAFF.